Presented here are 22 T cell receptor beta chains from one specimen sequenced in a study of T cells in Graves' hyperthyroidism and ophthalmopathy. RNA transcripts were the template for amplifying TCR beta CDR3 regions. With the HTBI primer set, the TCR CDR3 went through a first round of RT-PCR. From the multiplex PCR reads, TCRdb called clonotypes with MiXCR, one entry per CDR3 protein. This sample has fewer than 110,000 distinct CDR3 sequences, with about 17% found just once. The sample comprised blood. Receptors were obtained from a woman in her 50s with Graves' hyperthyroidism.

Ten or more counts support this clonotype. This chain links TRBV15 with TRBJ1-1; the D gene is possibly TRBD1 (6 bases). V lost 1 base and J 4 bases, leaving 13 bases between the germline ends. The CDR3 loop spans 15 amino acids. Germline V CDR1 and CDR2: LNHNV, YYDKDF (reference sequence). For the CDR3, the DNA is TGTGCCACCAGCAGAGCCAGGGGCGTGGGCACTGAAGCTTTCTTT. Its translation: CATSRARGVGTEAFF.

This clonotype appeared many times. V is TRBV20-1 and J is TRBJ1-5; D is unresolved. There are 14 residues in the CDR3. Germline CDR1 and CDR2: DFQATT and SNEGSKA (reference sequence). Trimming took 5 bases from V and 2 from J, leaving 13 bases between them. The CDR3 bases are TGCAGTGCTCGGGTAACACGCGGCAATCAGCCCCAGCATTTT. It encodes CSARVTRGNQPQHF.

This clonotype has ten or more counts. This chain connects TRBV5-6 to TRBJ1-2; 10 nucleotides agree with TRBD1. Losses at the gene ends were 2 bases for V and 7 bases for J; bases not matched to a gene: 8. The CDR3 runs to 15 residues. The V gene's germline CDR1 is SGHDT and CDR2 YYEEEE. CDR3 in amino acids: CASSFGQDRGTGYTF. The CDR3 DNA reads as TGTGCCAGCAGCTTTGGTCAGGACAGGGGGACTGGCTACACCTTC.

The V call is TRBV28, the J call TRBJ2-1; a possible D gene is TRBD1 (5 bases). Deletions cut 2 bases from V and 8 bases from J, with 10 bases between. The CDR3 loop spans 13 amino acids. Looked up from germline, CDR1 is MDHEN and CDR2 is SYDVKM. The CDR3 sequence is CASSLPGFHEQFF. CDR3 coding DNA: TGTGCCAGCAGTTTACCAGGGTTCCATGAGCAGTTCTTC.

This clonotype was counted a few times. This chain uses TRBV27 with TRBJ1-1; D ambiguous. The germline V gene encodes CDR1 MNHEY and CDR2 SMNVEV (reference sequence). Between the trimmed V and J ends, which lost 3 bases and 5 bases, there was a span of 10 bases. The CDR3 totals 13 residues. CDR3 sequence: CASSFLGGTEAFF. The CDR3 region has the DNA TGTGCCAGCAGTTTTTTGGGCGGGACTGAAGCTTTCTTT.

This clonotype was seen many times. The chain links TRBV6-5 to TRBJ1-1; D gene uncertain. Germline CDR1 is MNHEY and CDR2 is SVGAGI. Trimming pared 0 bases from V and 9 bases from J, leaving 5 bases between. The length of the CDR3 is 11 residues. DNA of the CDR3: TGTGCCAGCAGTTACTCGAATCAAGCTTTCTTT. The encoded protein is CASSYSNQAFF.

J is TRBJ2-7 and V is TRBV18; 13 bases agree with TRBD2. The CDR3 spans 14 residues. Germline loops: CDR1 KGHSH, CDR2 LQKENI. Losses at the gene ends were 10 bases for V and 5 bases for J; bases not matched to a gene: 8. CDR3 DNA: TGTGCCACCACCCGACTAGCGGGAGGCCACGAGCAGTACTTC. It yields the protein CATTRLAGGHEQYF.

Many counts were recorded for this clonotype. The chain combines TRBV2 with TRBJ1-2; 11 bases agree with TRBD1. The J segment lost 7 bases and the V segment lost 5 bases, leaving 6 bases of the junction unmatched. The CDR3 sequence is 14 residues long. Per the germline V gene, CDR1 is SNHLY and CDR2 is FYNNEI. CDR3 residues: CASSNGQGASGYTF. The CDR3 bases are TGTGCCAGCAGTAACGGACAGGGGGCGAGTGGCTACACCTTC.

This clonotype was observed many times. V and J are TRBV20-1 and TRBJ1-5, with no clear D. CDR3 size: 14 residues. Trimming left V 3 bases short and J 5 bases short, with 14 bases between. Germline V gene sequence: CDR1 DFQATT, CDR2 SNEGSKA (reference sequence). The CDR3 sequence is CSARAEIRDQPQHF. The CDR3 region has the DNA TGCAGTGCTAGGGCCGAAATCCGTGATCAGCCCCAGCATTTT.

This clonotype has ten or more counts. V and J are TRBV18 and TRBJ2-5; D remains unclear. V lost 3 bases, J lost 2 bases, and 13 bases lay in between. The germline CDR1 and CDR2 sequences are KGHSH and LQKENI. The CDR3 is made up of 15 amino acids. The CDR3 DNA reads TGTGCCAGCTCACCGGGCAGAAACTTTCAAGAGACCCAGTACTTC. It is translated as CASSPGRNFQETQYF.

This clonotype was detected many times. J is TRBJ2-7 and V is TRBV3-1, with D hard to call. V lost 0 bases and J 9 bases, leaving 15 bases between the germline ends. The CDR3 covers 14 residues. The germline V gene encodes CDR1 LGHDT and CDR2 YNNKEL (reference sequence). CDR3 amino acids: CASSQDTSGSVQYV. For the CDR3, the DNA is TGTGCCAGCAGCCAAGACACCTCCGGATCGGTGCAGTACGTC.

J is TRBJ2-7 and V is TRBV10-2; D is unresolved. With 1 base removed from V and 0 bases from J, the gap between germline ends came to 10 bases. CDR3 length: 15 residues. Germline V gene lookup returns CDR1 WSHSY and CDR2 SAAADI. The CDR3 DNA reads TGCGCCAGCAGTGAGTTAGCAGAGAACTCCTACGAGCAGTACTTC. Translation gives CASSELAENSYEQYF.

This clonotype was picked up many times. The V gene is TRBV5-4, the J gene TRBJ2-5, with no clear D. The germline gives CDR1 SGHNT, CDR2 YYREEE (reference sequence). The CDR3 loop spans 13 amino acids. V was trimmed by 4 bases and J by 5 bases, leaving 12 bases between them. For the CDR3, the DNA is TGTGCCAGCAGCGGACCAGGTGATGAGACCCAGTACTTC. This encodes CASSGPGDETQYF. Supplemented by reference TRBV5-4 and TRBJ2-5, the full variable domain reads ETGVTQSPTHLIKTRGQQVTLRCSSQSGHNTVSWYQQALGQGPQFIFQYYREEENGRGNFPPRFSGLQFPNYSSELNVNALELDDSALYLCASSGPGDETQYFGPGTRLLVL.

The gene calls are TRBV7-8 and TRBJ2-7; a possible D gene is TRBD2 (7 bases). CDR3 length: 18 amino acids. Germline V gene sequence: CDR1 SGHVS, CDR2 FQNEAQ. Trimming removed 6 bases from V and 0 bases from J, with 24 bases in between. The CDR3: CASRGGGTAASSSYEQYV. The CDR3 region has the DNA TGTGCCAGCAGGGGAGGGGGAACCGCGGCTTCCAGCTCCTACGAGCAGTACGTC.

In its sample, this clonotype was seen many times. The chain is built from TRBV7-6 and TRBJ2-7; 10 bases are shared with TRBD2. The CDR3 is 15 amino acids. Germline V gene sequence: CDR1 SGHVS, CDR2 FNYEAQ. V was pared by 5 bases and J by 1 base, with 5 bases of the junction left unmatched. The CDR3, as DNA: TGTGCCAGCAGCCCCGAAGCGGGAGGGTCCTACGAGCAGTACTTC. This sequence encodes CASSPEAGGSYEQYF.

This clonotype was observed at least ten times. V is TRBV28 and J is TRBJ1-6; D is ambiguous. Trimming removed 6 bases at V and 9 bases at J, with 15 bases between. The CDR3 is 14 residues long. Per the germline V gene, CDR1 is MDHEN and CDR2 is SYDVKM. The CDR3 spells CASSLGRVSSPLHF. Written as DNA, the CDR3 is TGTGCCAGCAGCTTGGGGAGGGTCTCTTCACCCCTCCACTTT. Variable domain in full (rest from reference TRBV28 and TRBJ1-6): DVKVTQSSRYLVKRTGEKVFLECVQDMDHENMFWYRQDPGLGLRLIYFSYDVKMKEKGDIPEGYSVSREKKERFSLILESASTNQTSMYLCASSLGRVSSPLHFGNGTRLTVT.

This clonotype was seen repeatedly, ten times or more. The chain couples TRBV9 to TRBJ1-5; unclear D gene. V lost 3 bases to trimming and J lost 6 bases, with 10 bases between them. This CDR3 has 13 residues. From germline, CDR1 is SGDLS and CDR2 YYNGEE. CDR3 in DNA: TGTGCCAGCAGCGGTATCCCGTCTCAGCCCCAGCATTTT. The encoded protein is CASSGIPSQPQHF.

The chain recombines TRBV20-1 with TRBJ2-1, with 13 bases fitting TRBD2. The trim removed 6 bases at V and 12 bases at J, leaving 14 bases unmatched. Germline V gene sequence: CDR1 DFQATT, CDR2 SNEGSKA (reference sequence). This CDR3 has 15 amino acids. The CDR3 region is CSAPGTGTSGMGQFF. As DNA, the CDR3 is TGCAGTGCCCCCGGGACCGGGACTAGCGGGATGGGGCAGTTCTTC.

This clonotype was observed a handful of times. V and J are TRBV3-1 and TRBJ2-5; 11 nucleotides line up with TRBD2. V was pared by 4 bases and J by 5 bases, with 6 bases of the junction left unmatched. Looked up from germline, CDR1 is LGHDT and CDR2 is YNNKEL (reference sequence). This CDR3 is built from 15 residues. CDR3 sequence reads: CASSPLAGGMETQYF. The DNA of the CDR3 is TGTGCCAGCAGCCCCCTAGCGGGAGGTATGGAGACCCAGTACTTC.

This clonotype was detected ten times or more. Written as DNA, the CDR3 is TGTGCCAGCAGTTCTCCCGGGGGATACAATGAGCAGTTCTTC. This sequence encodes CASSSPGGYNEQFF. The chain employs TRBV27 and TRBJ2-1, with D possibly TRBD2 on 6 matching bases. The CDR3 has 14 residues. Germline values: CDR1 MNHEY, CDR2 SMNVEV (reference sequence). V was trimmed by 4 bases and J by 4 bases, leaving 11 bases between them.

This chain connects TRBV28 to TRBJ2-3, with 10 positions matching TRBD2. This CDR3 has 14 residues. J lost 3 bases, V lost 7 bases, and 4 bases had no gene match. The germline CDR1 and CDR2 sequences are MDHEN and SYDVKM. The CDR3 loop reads CASTRTSGTDTQYF. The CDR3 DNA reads TGTGCCAGCACCAGGACTAGCGGTACAGATACGCAGTATTTT.

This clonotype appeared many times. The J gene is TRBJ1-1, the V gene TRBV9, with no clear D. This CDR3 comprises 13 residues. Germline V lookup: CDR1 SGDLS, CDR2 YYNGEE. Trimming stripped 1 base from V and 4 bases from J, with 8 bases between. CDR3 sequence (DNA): TGTGCCAGCAGCGTACTGGAATCCACTGAAGCTTTCTTT. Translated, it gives CASSVLESTEAFF.